This T cell receptor beta chain was retrieved from a study of blood T cell repertoires in COVID-19. For the study at large: Material from acute and convalescent COVID-19 was sourced from the United States, Italy and Spain.

Produced via immunoSEQ multiplex PCR; TCRdb's table is partial and in-frame only. Of under 500,000 clones in the sample, around nine tenths were seen once. Germline V gene sequence: CDR1 SEHNR, CDR2 FQNEAQ (reference sequence). The CDR3 has 14 residues. Trimming left V 5 bases short and J 3 bases short, with 11 bases between. Sequenced input: peripheral blood. This chain uses TRBV7-9 with TRBJ1-5; possible D gene TRBD1, 6 bases. The source is a woman aged 25-40 years with acute or convalescent COVID-19. This CDR3 reads CASSVGQNNQPQHF. DNA of the CDR3: TGTGCCAGCAGCGTAGGACAGAACAATCAGCCCCAGCATTTT.